This TCR gamma chain originates from a study of Vδ1+ human thymocytes. Findings of the study overall: Thymic TRG and TRD repertoires appeared highly polyclonal.

The template was reverse-transcribed extracted RNA. The CDR3 regions were amplified by multiplex PCR from V-gene primers to a constant-region primer. TCRdb re-called the multiplex PCR reads through CATT. The profile shows over 5,500 gamma-chain clones, around 42% of them singletons. The CDR3 runs to 10 residues. Concerning this clone itself: No antigen is known for it.

The J gene corresponds to TRGJ1 or TRGJ2; a V gene call is absent. The sequenced sample was Vdelta1+ gamma-delta thymocytes from the thymus. Subset given: FACS-sorted CD3+ TCRalphabeta- TCRVdelta1+ TCRVdelta2- thymocytes. This TCR was sampled from a boy in the first two years of life who had congenital heart surgery. CDR3 amino acids: CATCDYKKLF. The DNA of the CDR3 is TGTGCCACCTGTGACTATAAGAAACTCTTT.